This paragraph covers one T cell receptor (beta chain) sequence. This clone was detected only a few times. There is no known antigen for this receptor. Qualities for individual bases were not recorded, and no much larger clone is one base off. The High Capacity cDNA Reverse Transcription Kit was used to reverse transcribe all of the isolated RNA, meaning that expressed TCRB transcripts were what got sequenced. Deep immunoSEQ sequencing was applied to naive, central memory and regulatory T cell samples, giving an average of about 3.57 million total reads per sample. Sorted cells were lysed in RLT buffer and RNA was extracted with DNase-treated RNeasy Micro or Mini kits, depending on cell number. To prevent cross-contamination, each cell subset was processed individually, whereas patient and healthy donor samples were processed jointly. The immunoSEQ multiplex PCR was used to amplify TCRB sequences from cDNA, generating 87-bp fragments that spanned the CDR3 region. Amplicons were sequenced on the Illumina HiSeq platform. Turning to the authors' computational methods: PCR bias was corrected computationally using synthetic template baselines, and reads within Hamming distance 2 were collapsed, with unmergeable singletons discarded. By aligning reads against IMGT, V, D and J genes, CDR3 length, and insertions or deletions at six rearrangement sites were assigned. Within each subset, clonotype counts were normalized to sorted cell number, and only after that were true diversity and Gini coefficients computed with the tcR R package. The overlap coefficient, calculated on TCRB nucleotide sequences, was used to quantify repertoire sharing. Out-of-frame TCRB sequences from naive cells were analyzed to stand in for the pre-selection repertoire. The table was pulled from immuneACCESS by TCRdb, which kept in-frame rearrangements only. Such tables lose some clones; where checked, under half of the loss comes from unresolved V genes, and the rest has no known cause. Clone size and V and J calls were adopted from that table, with D and trimming inferred from the DNA. The sample table records about 340,000 clones; approximately 12% of these occur just once. About 0.016% of the sample is in the top ten clones.

The CDR3 contains 15 residues, cysteine and phenylalanine counted. The sequence is cut down to CDR3 DNA, 45 bases in frame from base 1. The junction shows trimming of 5 bases on V and 4 bases on J, plus 14 bases between the germline ends. The germline V gene provides CDR1 MGHDK and CDR2 SYGVNS. This entry belongs to a study of beta chain features in type 1 diabetes (dated by TCRdb to about 2018). Concerning the study at large: Mean age, gender distribution, total cell number and subset yield did not differ between patients and healthy donors. A total of 107,917,701 sorted cells were examined across all samples, and the number of cells per subset was strongly correlated with RNA yield. The study compared TCRB repertoires of sorted circulating CD4+ T cell subsets between recently diagnosed type 1 diabetes patients and matched healthy donors. Naive and central memory subsets were obtained from all 30 or so donors, but regulatory and stem cell-like memory subsets were isolated from only 8 patients and about 8 healthy donors. Overall study outcomes, separate from this receptor: PCR may preferentially amplify shorter templates, but because patient and control samples were amplified and corrected together, any resulting skew would affect both groups equally. Because cDNA was sequenced instead of genomic DNA, highly expressing activated cells could be over-represented, though the groups showed no difference in activation or CD3 levels. At VDJ recombination sites, type 1 diabetes patients had fewer insertions and more deleted nucleotides, which implies abnormalities in thymic rearrangement. Because small numbers of individuals were included in the HLA sub-analyses, any influence of HLA type on TCRB rearrangement was left unresolved. A moderate but significant shortening of TCRB CDR3 length was observed in type 1 diabetes patients in all four CD4+ subsets. Naive, central memory and regulatory TCRB repertoires appeared more similar among patients than among healthy donors.

Each donor gave one peripheral blood draw, averaging roughly 100 mL, which was collected into heparinised tubes. A BD FACSAria II was used to sort naive, central memory, regulatory and stem cell-like memory CD4+ T cells with a panel that included CD45RO, CCR7, CD25, CD127, CD95 and CD27. Purity was above 95% for every sorted population. PBMCs were isolated right away by Lymphoprep density gradient centrifugation and were stained directly, without culture. To minimize batch effects, samples were stained and sorted in pairs, one healthy donor with one patient per experiment. This TCR was recovered from a woman younger than 30 with type 1 diabetes. The sequence joins TRBV25-1 to TRBJ1-4, with TRBD1 perhaps the D gene, on 6 matching bases. The sequenced sample was naive CD4+ T cells from blood. The cell subset or site label on this specimen signifies: true naive CD4+ T cells. CDR3 region: CASSTGNQLNEKLFF. The DNA is as follows: TGTGCCAGCAGTACAGGGAACCAGCTTAATGAAAAACTGTTTTTT.